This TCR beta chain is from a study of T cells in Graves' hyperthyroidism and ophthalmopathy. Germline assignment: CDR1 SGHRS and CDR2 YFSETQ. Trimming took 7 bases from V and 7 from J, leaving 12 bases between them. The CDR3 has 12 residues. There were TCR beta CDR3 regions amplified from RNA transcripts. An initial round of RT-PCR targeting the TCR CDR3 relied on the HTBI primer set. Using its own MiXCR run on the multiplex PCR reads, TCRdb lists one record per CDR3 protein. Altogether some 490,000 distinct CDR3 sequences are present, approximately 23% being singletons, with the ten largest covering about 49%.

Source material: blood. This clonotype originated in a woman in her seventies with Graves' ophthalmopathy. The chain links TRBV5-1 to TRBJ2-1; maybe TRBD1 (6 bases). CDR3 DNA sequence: TGCGCCAGCGGCAGGGGAGTAAATGAGCAGTTCTTC. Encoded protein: CASGRGVNEQFF. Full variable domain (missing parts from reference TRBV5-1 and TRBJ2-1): KAGVTQTPRYLIKTRGQQVTLSCSPISGHRSVSWYQQTPGQGLQFLFEYFSETQRNKGNFPGRFSGRQFSNSRSEMNVSTLELGDSALYLCASGRGVNEQFFGPGTRLTVL.